Described below is a single T cell receptor (beta chain) sequence and its context. Under the authors' procedure: For nucleated cells, counts were estimated from reference gene primer amplification. Libraries were prepared by immunoSEQ multiplex PCR; TCRdb keeps only in-frame clonotypes and omits some of them. V and J calls and clone size are as listed in that table; D and trimming were resolved from the DNA. The sample has 100,000 to 150,000 clones, 85% to 90% seen once. The entry originates in a study of blood T cell repertoires in COVID-19. Study at large: Acute-phase and convalescent COVID-19 samples originated in the United States, Italy and Spain. The cDNA or gDNA used as material had been derived from T cells, B-cell-depleted T cells, or PBMCs.

This CDR3 has 16 residues. Germline V gives CDR1 LGHDT, CDR2 YNNKEL (reference sequence). The J segment lost 8 bases and the V segment lost 0 bases, leaving 9 bases of the junction unmatched. This clonotype was obtained from a man between 65 and 79 years old with active COVID-19. Sequenced: peripheral blood. V and J are TRBV3-1 (or the pseudogene TRBV3-2) and TRBJ2-3, with TRBD2 identical over 9 bases. This CDR3 reads CASSQDLSGRRVTQYF. The CDR3, as DNA: TGTGCCAGCAGCCAAGACCTGAGCGGGAGGCGGGTTACGCAGTATTTT.